This T cell receptor beta chain originates from a study of T cells expressing NK-cell markers. About the research overall: Eight donors were sequenced, seven testing HCMV-seropositive and one testing seronegative.

A word on this clonotype: What it binds is not known.

Study results and limitations: Dominant NKG2C+ clonotype frequencies of roughly 1.0-7.0% of CD8+ T cells were measured in more than five donors.

Germline assignment: CDR1 SQVTM and CDR2 ANQGSEA. The CDR3 totals 15 residues. Generation of TCR beta cDNA was performed by 5'RACE template switching incorporating UMIs. TCRdb re-called the 5' RACE reads and gives one entry per CDR3 protein, without DNA. The ten top clones account for about 19%, within a sample of 150,000 to 200,000 distinct CDR3 sequences. The J gene is TRBJ2-1, the V gene TRBV29-1; there is no DNA to check the TCRdb D call of TRBD2. This clonotype originated in a man between 18 and 69 years old in good health. Sequencing used blood T cells: a sorted CD56 or NKG2C T cell subset, CD4+ or CD8+ T cells, or bulk PBMC T cells (not recorded which). The CDR3 reads CSVEGPAGGYNEQFF.